This is a list of T cell receptor beta chains from one sample in a study of neurological immune-mediated disorders. TCRdb itself ran the 5' RACE reads through MiXCR, one entry per CDR3 protein. The sample has fewer than 85,000 distinct CDR3 sequences; around 3.9% are singletons. Sequencing was performed on PBMCs. These receptors were taken from a man aged 30 to 39 with multiple sclerosis. CDR3s include the opening cysteine and the closing phenylalanine or tryptophan. A D gene is named only where the DNA matches it firmly. Size is stated for part of the rows, as once, few or many counts, or as a class when the clone is expanded.

J | size | V | length | D | CDR3 | DNA
TRBJ2-1 | many | TRBV7-9 | 13 | . | CASSFSGLNEQFF | TGTGCCAGCAGCTTCAGCGGACTAAATGAGCAGTTCTTC
TRBJ2-3 | many | TRBV10-3 | 14 | . | CAISDPDTTDTQYF | TGTGCCATCAGTGATCCCGACACCACAGATACGCAGTATTTT
TRBJ2-7 | many | TRBV7-2 | 13 | . | CASSFSRNYEQYF | TGTGCCAGCAGCTTTTCACGGAACTACGAGCAGTACTTC
TRBJ2-5 | many | TRBV29-1 | 13 | . | CSVAGRASVTQYF | TGCAGCGTGGCGGGCAGGGCTTCGGTGACCCAGTACTTC
TRBJ2-7 | . | TRBV6-1 | 11 | . | CASSDDGIRNF | TGTGCCAGCAGTGACGATGGGATCCGTAACTTC
TRBJ1-1 | many | TRBV5-1 | 16 | TRBD1 | CASSRPKGQGGTEAFF | TGCGCCAGCAGCAGGCCTAAGGGACAGGGGGGCACTGAAGCTTTCTTT
TRBJ2-1 | many | TRBV7-7 | 13 | . | CASSPGTRNEQFF | TGTGCCAGCAGCCCCGGGACGAGAAATGAGCAGTTCTTC
TRBJ1-1 | many | TRBV5-1 | 12 | . | CASSLRDTEAFF | TGCGCCAGCAGCTTGAGAGACACTGAAGCTTTCTTT
TRBJ2-6 | . | TRBV7-2 | 15 | . | CASSDVPSGANVLTF | TGTGCCAGCAGCGATGTACCGTCTGGGGCCAACGTCCTGACTTTC
TRBJ2-7 | many | TRBV5-1 | 15 | . | CASSLWDISSGEQYF | TGCGCCAGCAGCTTATGGGACATCTCCTCCGGGGAGCAGTACTTC
TRBJ2-7 | many | TRBV12-3/TRBV12-4 | 13 | . | CASRSTHSYEQYF | TGTGCCAGCAGGTCGACTCACTCCTACGAGCAGTACTTC
TRBJ2-7 | many | TRBV29-1 | 13 | TRBD1 | CSANGQGEYEQYF | TGCAGCGCCAACGGACAGGGCGAATACGAGCAGTACTTC
TRBJ2-3 | . | TRBV18 | 16 | . | CASSPGPGPSTDTQYF | TGTGCCAGCTCACCTGGTCCGGGACCATCCACAGATACGCAGTATTTT
TRBJ2-7 | many | TRBV20-1 | 15 | . | CSARDGTASSYEQYF | TGCAGTGCTAGAGATGGAACAGCGAGCTCCTACGAGCAGTACTTC
TRBJ2-5 | many | TRBV7-2 | 16 | TRBD1 | CASSFQRDRAEETQYF | TGTGCCAGCAGCTTTCAAAGGGACAGGGCGGAAGAGACCCAGTACTTC
TRBJ2-7 | . | TRBV10-3 | 15 | TRBD1 | CAISESKGGGDEQYF | TGTGCCATCAGTGAGTCGAAAGGGGGCGGCGACGAGCAGTACTTC